Each of the 12 T cell receptor beta chains below was sequenced from the same sample in a study of regulatory dendritic cells for organ transplantation. Allogeneic regulatory or mature dendritic cells were co-cultured for less than six days with CFSE-labeled sorted T cells at 1:10. The antigens for these receptors are not known. Sequenced by immunoSEQ multiplex PCR; TCRdb stores in-frame clones only, minus some. Of roughly 13,000 clones detected, roughly 86% appear once; the ten largest clones hold roughly 0.22%. Sequencing used naive CD8+ T cells from blood cultured with regulatory dendritic cells. The sample's subset: CD45RA+ naive T cells. The receptor set was obtained from a human donor in good health.

This chain connects TRBV2 to TRBJ2-1; 9 bases agree with TRBD1. This CDR3 has 13 amino acids. The germline V gene has CDR1 SNHLY and CDR2 FYNNEI. J was trimmed by 8 bases and V by 5 bases; bases with no gene match: 4. Here the CDR3 reads CASSPGTGYEQFF. For the CDR3, the DNA is TGTGCCAGCAGTCCTGGGACAGGGTATGAGCAGTTCTTC.

V gene TRBV30 combines with J gene TRBJ1-2, with TRBD1 as a possible D gene (5 bases). Trimming removed 0 bases at V and 7 bases at J, with 12 bases between. CDR1 GTSNPN and CDR2 SVGIG come from the germline V gene (reference sequence). The CDR3 covers 13 residues. For the CDR3, the DNA is TGTGCCTGGAGTGTTTTGGGGGTTGCTGGCTACACCTTC. This gives the protein CAWSVLGVAGYTF. The whole variable domain, remainder taken from reference TRBV30 and TRBJ1-2, is SQTIHQWPATLVQPVGSPLSLECTVEGTSNPNLYWYRQAAGRGLQLLFYSVGIGQISSEVPQNLSASRPQDRQFILSSKKLLLSDSGFYLCAWSVLGVAGYTFGSGTRLTVV.

This sequence joins TRBV4-3 and TRBJ2-5; 10 nucleotides line up with TRBD1. Matching the DNA end better, TRBJ2-7 makes the J call doubtful. CDR1 and CDR2 (germline): LGHNA, YSLEER. The CDR3 is 17 amino acids. DNA of the CDR3: TGCGCCAGCAGCCAAGTAATAGGCGGGACAGGGGCCGACGAGCAGTACTTC. Protein product: CASSQVIGGTGADEQYF.

V usage is TRBV18 and J usage is TRBJ2-1; 12 nucleotides line up with TRBD2. The CDR3 is 16 residues long. Losses at the gene ends were 3 bases for V and 5 bases for J; bases not matched to a gene: 5. The germline V gene encodes CDR1 KGHSH and CDR2 LQKENI. In DNA, the CDR3 is TGTGCCAGCTCACCCAGGCGGACTAGCGGGGACAATGAGCAGTTCTTC. Encoded protein: CASSPRRTSGDNEQFF.

This clone is a singleton in its sample. The rearrangement uses TRBV9 and TRBJ2-7; 9 bases are shared with TRBD2. J lost 0 bases, V lost 5 bases, and 3 bases had no gene match. The germline CDR1 and CDR2 sequences are SGDLS and YYNGEE. CDR3 length: 14 residues. CDR3 residues: CASSSSGDSYEQYF. In nucleotides, the CDR3 is TGTGCCAGCAGTTCTAGCGGGGACTCCTACGAGCAGTACTTC.

The J gene is TRBJ2-1, the V gene TRBV19; 10 bases are a match to TRBD2. The CDR3 totals 15 residues. The germline gives CDR1 LNHDA, CDR2 SQIVND (reference sequence). Losses at the gene ends were 10 bases for V and 2 bases for J; bases not matched to a gene: 8. The CDR3: CATGLAGVAYNEQFF. The CDR3 coding sequence is TGTGCCACCGGTCTAGCGGGGGTCGCCTACAATGAGCAGTTCTTC.

The chain links TRBV4-3 to TRBJ2-2; D perhaps matches TRBD1 (5 bases). The CDR3 runs 15 residues. V was cut by 4 bases and J by 1 base, with 10 bases left in between. Germline loops: CDR1 LGHNA, CDR2 YSLEER. In DNA form, the CDR3 reads TGCGCCAGCAGCCGACTTACAGGGAACACCGGGGAGCTGTTTTTT. It is translated as CASSRLTGNTGELFF.

CDR3 amino acids: CASSLDSGGGATDTQYF. The CDR3 DNA reads as TGTGCCAGCAGCTTAGATAGCGGGGGCGGGGCCACAGATACGCAGTATTTT. This chain links TRBV7-2 with TRBJ2-3, with 9 bases that match TRBD2. The CDR3 length is 17 residues. With 1 base clipped from V and 2 bases from J, the junction kept 7 bases outside the gene matches. Germline CDR1 reads SGHTA; CDR2 reads FQGNSA.

This clone appeared once. CDR3 sequence: CASSQEIWENTGELFF. The CDR3 DNA sequence: TGTGCCAGCAGCCAAGAAATTTGGGAAAACACCGGGGAGCTGTTTTTT. The genes are TRBV4-2 and TRBJ2-2, with D unclear. V was cut by 0 bases and J by 2 bases, with 10 bases left in between. Germline values: CDR1 LGHNA, CDR2 YNFKEQ. The CDR3 consists of 16 residues.

This chain uses TRBV1 with TRBJ2-7; the table calls TRBD1, which could not be checked here. TRBV1 is an annotated pseudogene. CDR3 length equals 16 residues. DNA for the CDR3: TGCACCAGCAGCCAAGAAGGCCAGGCCTCGTTCTACGAGCAGTACTTC. This gives the protein CTSSQEGQASFYEQYF.

V and J are TRBV7-9 and TRBJ1-2; 7 positions match TRBD1. The V segment lost 3 bases and the J segment 6 bases; nucleotides outside the gene matches: 1. The CDR3 runs to 12 residues. CDR1 and CDR2 from the germline V gene are SEHNR and FQNEAQ (reference sequence). The CDR3 reads CASSFGQDGYTF. The CDR3 nucleotides read TGTGCCAGCAGCTTTGGACAGGATGGCTACACCTTC.

This chain links TRBV27 with TRBJ2-1; D is possibly TRBD1 or TRBD2 (7 bases each). The CDR3 covers 14 residues. V lost 6 bases and J 4 bases, leaving 13 bases between the germline ends. From germline, CDR1 is MNHEY and CDR2 SMNVEV (reference sequence). Written as DNA, the CDR3 is TGTGCCAGCAGCCAGGGGGGGTCATACAATGAGCAGTTCTTC. It translates to CASSQGGSYNEQFF.